This entry is about one TCR beta chain. The antigen is unknown. This entry is derived from a study of T cell responses to AZD1222 COVID-19 vaccine. About the study: The study pooled second doses at about 4 or about 12 weeks.

Study-wide points: The study identified only a handful of AZD1222 recipients as seropositive at baseline. Donors were largely white British and mainly female; clonal diversity was possibly underestimated. Compared with day 0, the breadth and depth of the Spike-specific TCR repertoire rose significantly after two doses of AZD1222.

The assay was immunoSEQ multiplex PCR, and TCRdb's table has in-frame clones only and misses some. The sample consists of 100,000 or so clones, more than 85% of them appearing once. The material sequenced was peripheral blood, taken on day 0 of AZD1222 vaccination. This receptor was obtained from an adult in good health.

The CDR3 DNA reads TGTGCCAGTAGGATCAGCGGGGACACAGATACGCAGTATTTT. Residues: CASRISGDTDTQYF. The chain has TRBV19 and TRBJ2-3; 7 bases map to TRBD2. Germline assignment: CDR1 LNHDA and CDR2 SQIVND (reference sequence). The CDR3 loop spans 14 amino acids. The ends lost 6 bases at V and 2 bases at J; junction bases unmatched: 5.